This is a list of T cell receptor beta chains from one sample in a study of OX40 agonist ivuxolimab in advanced cancers. Sequencing used immunoSEQ multiplex PCR; TCRdb keeps in-frame clones, though not all of them. The repertoire holds 77,000 or so clones, with 75% to 95% as singletons. Sample: CD4+ or CD8+ T cells sorted from blood, taken in a trial of the OX40 agonist ivuxolimab. The source of these receptors is an adult with an advanced solid tumor such as melanoma, head and neck, liver or kidney cancer. The CDR3 runs from the conserved cysteine through the conserved F or W. A D gene is named only where the DNA matches it firmly. A clone size is listed for some rows: how often the clone was seen (once, few, many), or a class if it is expanded.

DNA	CDR3	J	V	size	D
TGTGCCAGCAAGGGGAGGGACCCGATAAATACGCAGTATTTT	CASKGRDPINTQYF	TRBJ2-3	TRBV9	NA	TRBD2
TGTGCCAGCAGCTTGCTAGGGAAAGATGGCTACACCTTC	CASSLLGKDGYTF	TRBJ1-2	TRBV5-4	NA	NA
TGTGCCAGCAGTGACTCAACCGGGCGCTCTGGAAACACCATATATTTT	CASSDSTGRSGNTIYF	TRBJ1-3	TRBV6-4	NA	NA
TGTGCCAGCAGCTTAGCGGGAGAGGGCAATGAGCAGTTCTTC	CASSLAGEGNEQFF	TRBJ2-1	TRBV7-9	NA	NA
TGTGCCAGCAGCAAAGACAGGAATCAAGAGACCCAGTACTTC	CASSKDRNQETQYF	TRBJ2-5	TRBV21-1	NA	NA
TGTGCCAGCAGTTACATGGGCAGCTCCTACGAGCAGTACTTC	CASSYMGSSYEQYF	TRBJ2-7	TRBV6-5	NA	NA
TGTGCCTCACGGGGGGCCTATAATTCACCCCTCCACTTT	CASRGAYNSPLHF	TRBJ1-6	TRBV27	NA	NA
TGCGCCAGCAGCTTGGAAGATGGAAGCACAGATACGCAGTATTTT	CASSLEDGSTDTQYF	TRBJ2-3	TRBV5-1	NA	NA
TGCGCCAGCAGAGCGGGAGGAGGGAGAACAGATACGCAGTATTTT	CASRAGGGRTDTQYF	TRBJ2-3	TRBV5-1	NA	TRBD2
TGTGCCAGCAGTTTATCGGGCAGGGTGAGAAGCAATCAGCCCCAGCATTTT	CASSLSGRVRSNQPQHF	TRBJ1-5	TRBV28	NA	NA
TGTGCCGGGAGAGGGGGCGGCGATGAGCAGTTCTTC	CAGRGGGDEQFF	TRBJ2-1	TRBV7-9	NA	TRBD1
TGTGCCTGGACCTCGGAGGGTAACACTGAAGCTTTCTTT	CAWTSEGNTEAFF	TRBJ1-1	TRBV30	few	NA
TGCGCCAGCAGTGAGTCAGGGGGATTGTCCACCGGGGAGCTGTTTTTT	CASSESGGLSTGELFF	TRBJ2-2	TRBV10-1	NA	NA
TGTGCCAGCAGCTTGGGACTGAGGGGGGATACGCAGTATTTT	CASSLGLRGDTQYF	TRBJ2-3	TRBV7-2	few	NA
TGTGCCAGCAGCTTGGGCGGGGGACAGGGGCAATACGAGCAGTACTTC	CASSLGGGQGQYEQYF	TRBJ2-7	TRBV5-5	NA	TRBD1
TGCGCCAGCAGCCAAGAATGGGGGGACACTGAAGCTTTCTTT	CASSQEWGDTEAFF	TRBJ1-1	TRBV5-4	NA	NA
TGTGCCAGCAGCTTAGATCGGGGGCCCGGCTACACCTTC	CASSLDRGPGYTF	TRBJ1-2	TRBV11-3	NA	NA
TGCAGTGCCAGGGGGCCAGAAAAACTGTTTTTT	CSARGPEKLFF	TRBJ1-4	TRBV20-1	NA	TRBD1
TGTGCCAGCAGCCTTCCTCCTCTAGCGGGAGGGAACATTCAGTACTTC	CASSLPPLAGGNIQYF	TRBJ2-4	TRBV4-2	few	TRBD2
TGTGCCAGTAGTATAACAGGGTTCCTTGGCTACACCTTC	CASSITGFLGYTF	TRBJ1-2	TRBV19	NA	NA
TGCAGTGCCAGGAGGGGCGAAGCTTTCTTT	CSARRGEAFF	TRBJ1-1	TRBV20-1	few	NA
TGCAGTGTCGTGAGGGCGAATGGCTACACCTTC	CSVVRANGYTF	TRBJ1-2	TRBV20-1	NA	NA
TGTGCCAGCAGCCGGAGGGGGGTTGGCGAAAAACTGTTTTTT	CASSRRGVGEKLFF	TRBJ1-4	TRBV11-2	NA	NA